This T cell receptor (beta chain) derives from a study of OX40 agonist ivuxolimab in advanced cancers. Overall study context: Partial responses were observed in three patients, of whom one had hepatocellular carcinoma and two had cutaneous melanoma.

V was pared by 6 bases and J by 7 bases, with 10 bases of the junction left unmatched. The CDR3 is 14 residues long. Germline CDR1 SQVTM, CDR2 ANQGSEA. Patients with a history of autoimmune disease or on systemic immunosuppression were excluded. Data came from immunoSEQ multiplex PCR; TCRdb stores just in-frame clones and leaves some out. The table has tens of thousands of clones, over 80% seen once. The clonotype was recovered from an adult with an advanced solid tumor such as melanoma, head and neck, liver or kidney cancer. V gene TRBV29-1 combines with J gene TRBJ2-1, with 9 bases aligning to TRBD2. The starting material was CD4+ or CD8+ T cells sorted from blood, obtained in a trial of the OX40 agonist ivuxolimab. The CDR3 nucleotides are TGCAGCGTCCCCTCGAGCGGGAGGAGGAATGAGCAGTTCTTC. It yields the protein CSVPSSGRRNEQFF.